These T cell receptor beta chains were read from a single sample in a study of T cell responses to AZD1222 COVID-19 vaccine. Generated by immunoSEQ multiplex PCR, the TCRdb table keeps only in-frame clones and is missing some. The table shows some 190,000 clones, with roughly 92% occurring only once. The material sequenced was peripheral blood, taken on day 0 of AZD1222 vaccination. These receptors were taken from an adult in good health. The CDR3 runs from the conserved cysteine through the conserved F or W. D genes are given only for firm matches. The size field is filled for only some rows; it gives once, few, many or a size class.

>-|16|-|TRBJ2-1|TRBV5-1
TGCGCCAGCAGCAGGGGCGGGGTTGGCTCCTACAATGAGCAGTTCTTC
CASSRGGVGSYNEQFF
>TRBD2|15|-|TRBJ2-5|TRBV29-1
TGCAGCGTTTGCTGGAGCGGGGGGTCACAAGAGACCCAGTACTTC
CSVCWSGGSQETQYF
>-|15|-|TRBJ2-3|TRBV6-2/TRBV6-3
TGTGCCAGCAGTTTACGGGGTCTGACCACAGATACGCAGTATTTT
CASSLRGLTTDTQYF
>-|13|-|TRBJ1-5|TRBV5-4
TGTGCCAGCAGCTTGGGACAGAATCAGCCCCAGCATTTT
CASSLGQNQPQHF
>TRBD1|14|-|TRBJ1-1|TRBV6-5
TGTGCCAGCACCTCACAGGGGCTGAGCACTGAAGCTTTCTTT
CASTSQGLSTEAFF
>-|14|-|TRBJ1-3|TRBV10-3
TGTGCCATCAAGAAACAGAGCTCTGGAAACACCATATATTTT
CAIKKQSSGNTIYF
>-|13|-|TRBJ1-1|TRBV6-5
TGTGCCAGCAGTTACGGGTCGGGACTGGAAGCTTTCTTT
CASSYGSGLEAFF
>TRBD1|15|-|TRBJ1-2|TRBV29-1
TGCAGCGTTGAAGATCGGGACAGGGGTTACTATGGCTACACCTTC
CSVEDRDRGYYGYTF
>-|12|-|TRBJ2-7|TRBV6-5
TGTGCCAGCCGGCGGGATTCCTACGAGCAGTACTTC
CASRRDSYEQYF
>TRBD2|17|-|TRBJ2-3|TRBV4-2
TGTGCCAGCAGCCAAGATCTGGGGGGGTCTGGCACAGATACGCAGTATTTT
CASSQDLGGSGTDTQYF
>-|12|-|TRBJ1-2|TRBV28
TGTGCCTACAGGGTAGCCAACTATGGCTACACCTTC
CAYRVANYGYTF
>-|16|-|TRBJ2-2|TRBV1
TGCACCAGCAGCCAAGATGAACGGGGGAACACCGGGGAGCTGTTTTTT
CTSSQDERGNTGELFF
>TRBD1|14|-|TRBJ1-2|TRBV5-1
TGCGCCAGCAGCTTGCGAGAGGGGGCGAAAGGCTACACCTTC
CASSLREGAKGYTF
>-|14|-|TRBJ2-3|TRBV6-5
TGTGCCAGCATGGGGCGGATTAACACAGATACGCAGTATTTT
CASMGRINTDTQYF
>-|12|-|TRBJ2-1|TRBV24-1
TGTGCCACCAGTGCCCCGGGCCTGGGGCAGTTCTTC
CATSAPGLGQFF
>-|16|-|TRBJ1-5|TRBV19
TGTGCCAGTAGTTACGGGGGGGCAAGTGGCAATCAGCCCCAGCATTTT
CASSYGGASGNQPQHF
>TRBD2|17|-|TRBJ2-7|TRBV27
TGTGCCAGCAGTTTATTCCGGCCTAGCGGGAGCTCCTACGAGCAGTACTTC
CASSLFRPSGSSYEQYF
>-|18|-|TRBJ1-6|TRBV12-5
TGTGCTAGTGGTTTGGGGCGATACCCCCAGGGTAATAATTCACCCCTCCACTTT
CASGLGRYPQGNNSPLHF
>-|16|-|TRBJ2-5|TRBV7-9
TGTGCCAGCAGCTTATCTTTACGGCCTCCCCTGGAGACCCAGTACTTC
CASSLSLRPPLETQYF
>TRBD1|17|-|TRBJ1-3|TRBV15
TGTGCCACCAGCAAAGGACAGGGAAACGTCGCTGGAAACACCATATATTTT
CATSKGQGNVAGNTIYF
>-|13|-|TRBJ1-5|TRBV25-1
TGTGCCAGCAGTCAGGGTTTGAGTCAGCCCCAGCATTTT
CASSQGLSQPQHF
>-|14|-|TRBJ1-6|TRBV14
TGTGCCAGCAGCCAATTGTCCGATAATTCACCCCTCCACTTT
CASSQLSDNSPLHF
>-|16|-|TRBJ1-2|TRBV4-2
TGTGCCAGCAGCCACCGGGGGGTGGCTACCAACTATGGCTACACCTTC
CASSHRGVATNYGYTF
>-|11|-|TRBJ2-7|TRBV12-3/TRBV12-4
TGTGCCAGCAGTTCCACATCGGGTGCGTACTTC
CASSSTSGAYF
>-|14|once|TRBJ1-5|TRBV7-2
TGTGCCAGCAGCTTACTTTTCGGCAATCAGCCCCAGCATTTT
CASSLLFGNQPQHF
>-|15|-|TRBJ1-2|TRBV4-3
TGCGCCAGCAGCCAAGCATTGGGTCATAACTATGGCTACACCTTC
CASSQALGHNYGYTF
>TRBD1|15|-|TRBJ1-1|TRBV7-9
TGTGCCAGCAGCTTAGCGAACAGGGGGGAGACTGAAGCTTTCTTT
CASSLANRGETEAFF
>TRBD1|16|-|TRBJ2-3|TRBV7-2
TGTGCCAGCAGCCCAGGTGGGACAGGGGTCACAGATACGCAGTATTTT
CASSPGGTGVTDTQYF
>-|16|-|TRBJ1-1|TRBV7-3
TGTGCCAGCAGCCGAGAGTCAGGAGTTCTTAACACTGAAGCTTTCTTT
CASSRESGVLNTEAFF
>-|14|-|TRBJ2-2|TRBV6-4
TGTGCCAGCAGGGCAGGTTGGAACACCGGGGAGCTGTTTTTT
CASRAGWNTGELFF